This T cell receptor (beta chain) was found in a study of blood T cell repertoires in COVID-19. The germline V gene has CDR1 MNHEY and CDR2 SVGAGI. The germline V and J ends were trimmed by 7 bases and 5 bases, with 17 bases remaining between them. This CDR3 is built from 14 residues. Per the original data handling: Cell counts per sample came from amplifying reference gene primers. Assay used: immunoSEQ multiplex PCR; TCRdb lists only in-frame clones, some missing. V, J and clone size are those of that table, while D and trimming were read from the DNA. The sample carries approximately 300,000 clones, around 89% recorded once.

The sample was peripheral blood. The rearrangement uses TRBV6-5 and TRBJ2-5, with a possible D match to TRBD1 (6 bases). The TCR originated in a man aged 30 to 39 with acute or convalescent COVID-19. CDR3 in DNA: TGTGCCAGCAAGGGGTACAGGGTTAGTGAGACCCAGTACTTC. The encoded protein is CASKGYRVSETQYF.